One and the same sample provided the 27 T cell receptor beta chains below, sequenced in a study of blood T cell repertoires in COVID-19. Repertoires were generated with immunoSEQ multiplex PCR, while TCRdb's copy carries only in-frame clones and drops some. The sample holds around 290,000 clones, more than 70% seen once. Sequencing input: PBMCs or T cells enriched from blood (not recorded which). The receptor set was obtained from a woman aged 60-75 years in a cohort exposed to, infected with or recovered from COVID-19 (not recorded which).

The genes are TRBV10-1 and TRBJ2-5; 13 bases match TRBD2. J was trimmed by 4 bases and V by 2 bases; bases with no gene match: 10. The CDR3 loop spans 18 amino acids. CDR1 is WNHNN, CDR2 SYGVQD, per germline (reference sequence). CDR3 in amino acids: CASSEITSGRGVGETQYF. DNA of the CDR3: TGCGCCAGCAGTGAGATCACTAGCGGGAGGGGGGTTGGAGAGACCCAGTACTTC.

J is TRBJ1-5 and V is TRBV5-6; tentative D call: TRBD1 (6 bases). The CDR3 covers 13 residues. Germline V lookup: CDR1 SGHDT, CDR2 YYEEEE. V lost 4 bases and J 2 bases, leaving 7 bases between the germline ends. CDR3 sequence (DNA): TGTGCCAGCAGCCCAGGGGGCAATCAGCCCCAGCATTTT. Amino acid sequence: CASSPGGNQPQHF.

J is TRBJ1-2 and V is TRBV13, with unresolved D. With 5 bases removed from V and 6 bases from J, the gap between germline ends came to 13 bases. Germline lookup yields CDR1 PRHDT and CDR2 FYEKMQ (reference sequence). The CDR3 is made up of 13 amino acids. The CDR3 loop is CASSRTAVDGYTF. The CDR3 coding sequence is TGTGCCAGCAGCCGTACAGCGGTCGATGGCTACACCTTC.

The chain links TRBV28 to TRBJ2-4; tentatively, D is TRBD1 (6 bases). V lost 3 bases, J lost 0 bases, and 9 bases lay in between. Germline CDR1 reads MDHEN; CDR2 reads SYDVKM. This CDR3 region has 15 residues. CDR3 nucleotides: TGTGCCAGCAGTTTTGGGGGCCTAGCCAAAAACATTCAGTACTTC. This translates into CASSFGGLAKNIQYF.

This rearrangement joins TRBV2 to TRBJ2-7; D assignment may be TRBD1 or TRBD2 (10 bases each). This CDR3 comprises 20 residues. Germline CDR1 and CDR2: SNHLY and FYNNEI. V was trimmed by 6 bases and J by 1 base, leaving 31 bases between them. In nucleotides, the CDR3 is TGTGCCAGCAGGGGGGACAGGGGCCGACCGGGACTAGCGAGATCCTACGAGCAGTACTTC. Translated: CASRGDRGRPGLARSYEQYF.

The rearrangement uses TRBV2 and TRBJ2-7, with a weak D call TRBD2 (5 bases). Trimming pared 6 bases from V and 12 bases from J, leaving 15 bases between. The CDR3 loop spans 11 amino acids. CDR1 and CDR2 from the germline V gene are SNHLY and FYNNEI. The CDR3 DNA is TGTGCCAGCAGGCTCGAGGGTATGAGGTACTTC. This gives the protein CASRLEGMRYF. The full variable domain, in which reference TRBV2 and TRBJ2-7 provide the parts outside the CDR3, is EPEVTQTPSHQVTQMGQEVILRCVPISNHLYFYWYRQILGQKVEFLVSFYNNEISEKSEIFDDQFSVERPDGSNFTLKIRSTKLEDSAMYFCASRLEGMRYFGPGTRLTVT.

V usage is TRBV5-1 and J usage is TRBJ1-5; D is possibly TRBD1 (6 bases). There are 14 residues in the CDR3. V shed 4 bases and J shed 7 bases, with 15 bases lying between them. CDR1 is SGHRS, CDR2 YFSETQ, per germline. CDR3 nucleotide sequence: TGCGCCAGCAGCCCGGACAGCGCTGAGCAGCCCCAGCATTTT. Protein sequence: CASSPDSAEQPQHF.

The J gene is TRBJ2-3, the V gene TRBV18, with D possibly matching TRBD2 (6 bases). The CDR3 spans 15 residues. Trimming shortened V by 6 bases and J by 0 bases, and 13 bases separated the two germline ends. In germline, CDR1 is KGHSH, CDR2 LQKENI. The CDR3 loop is CASSPSGFSTDTQYF. The DNA for the CDR3 is TGTGCCAGCTCTCCAAGCGGGTTTAGCACAGATACGCAGTATTTT.

The chain links TRBV3-1 (or the pseudogene TRBV3-2) to TRBJ2-7; 8 bases align to TRBD2. V trimming: 1 base; J trimming: 3 bases; junction bases outside the gene matches: 5. The CDR3 length is 15 residues. The germline gives CDR1 LGHDT, CDR2 YNNKEL (reference sequence). The CDR3 loop reads CASSQGGTSIYEQYF. The CDR3, as DNA: TGTGCCAGCAGCCAAGGCGGGACTAGTATCTACGAGCAGTACTTC.

The V gene is TRBV19, the J gene TRBJ2-3; perhaps TRBD1 as D (5 bases). V lost 0 bases, J lost 2 bases, and 9 bases lay in between. The length of the CDR3 is 15 residues. The V gene's germline CDR1 is LNHDA and CDR2 SQIVND (reference sequence). CDR3 residues: CASSIEQGATDTQYF. DNA of the CDR3: TGTGCCAGTAGTATAGAGCAGGGTGCCACAGATACGCAGTATTTT.

This chain joins TRBV10-3 and TRBJ2-1; 10 bases line up with TRBD2. This CDR3 is 17 amino acids long. With V trimmed by 5 bases and J by 7 bases, 14 bases remained unmatched. The germline gives CDR1 ENHRY, CDR2 SYGVKD. This chain's CDR3 is CAISSPLAGGETNEQFF. DNA for the CDR3: TGTGCCATCAGTTCGCCGTTAGCGGGAGGCGAGACTAATGAGCAGTTCTTC.

The gene calls are TRBV4-2 and TRBJ1-2; D perhaps matches TRBD1 (6 bases). Germline-derived CDR1 and CDR2 are LGHNA and YNFKEQ. This CDR3 has 13 amino acids. Trimming took 4 bases from V and 6 from J, leaving 12 bases between them. CDR3 sequence reads: CASSPRKGDGYTF. CDR3 bases: TGTGCCAGCAGCCCTCGGAAGGGGGATGGCTACACCTTC.

This sequence joins TRBV10-3 and TRBJ2-1, with TRBD2 matching 8 bases. V shed 5 bases and J 5 bases; nucleotides not matched to a gene: 8. The CDR3 is 15 residues long. Germline CDR1 and CDR2: ENHRY and SYGVKD. CDR3 residues: CAISSASGFDNEQFF. In DNA, the CDR3 is TGTGCCATCAGTTCGGCTAGCGGGTTTGACAATGAGCAGTTCTTC.

This chain links TRBV5-1 with TRBJ2-1; perhaps TRBD1 as D (6 bases). Germline CDR1 is SGHRS and CDR2 is YFSETQ. Trimming took 0 bases from V and 4 from J, leaving 14 bases between them. The CDR3 runs to 16 residues. The CDR3 sequence: CASSLAGTTGYNEQFF. The DNA of the CDR3 is TGCGCCAGCAGCTTGGCCGGGACAACGGGGTACAATGAGCAGTTCTTC.

This chain uses TRBV6-5 with TRBJ2-3, with 7 bases matching TRBD1. This CDR3 has 15 residues. V lost 8 bases to trimming and J lost 4 bases; unmatched junction nucleotides: 12. Germline assignment: CDR1 MNHEY and CDR2 SVGAGI. The CDR3 reads CASRQGQRPSDTQYF. DNA of the CDR3: TGTGCCAGCCGCCAGGGACAGCGTCCATCAGATACGCAGTATTTT.

The V gene is TRBV4-2, the J gene TRBJ2-5; 7 bases are shared with TRBD2. CDR1 and CDR2 (germline): LGHNA, YNFKEQ. The V and J ends lost 4 bases and 0 bases, in that order; junction bases with no gene match: 14. The length of the CDR3 is 18 residues. This CDR3 reads CASSPRGWERGYQETQYF. DNA of the CDR3: TGTGCCAGCAGCCCCCGAGGGTGGGAGCGGGGCTACCAAGAGACCCAGTACTTC.

There are a few counts of this clone. The J gene is TRBJ1-2, the V gene TRBV2, with D perhaps matching TRBD1 (5 bases). Germline V lookup: CDR1 SNHLY, CDR2 FYNNEI. The V and J ends lost 3 bases and 4 bases respectively, with 12 bases between them. The CDR3 is 14 amino acids. The CDR3 nucleotides read TGTGCCAGCAGTGAGGGCAGGGCCACCTATGGCTACACCTTC. This gives the protein CASSEGRATYGYTF. Together with reference TRBV2 and TRBJ1-2, the CDR3 gives the full variable domain: EPEVTQTPSHQVTQMGQEVILRCVPISNHLYFYWYRQILGQKVEFLVSFYNNEISEKSEIFDDQFSVERPDGSNFTLKIRSTKLEDSAMYFCASSEGRATYGYTFGSGTRLTVV.

This chain uses TRBV10-3 with TRBJ2-7, with TRBD1 identical over 7 bases. The CDR3 is 15 residues long. Trimming took 0 bases from V and 5 from J; bases not matched to a gene: 7. CDR1 ENHRY and CDR2 SYGVKD come from the germline V gene. The CDR3, as DNA: TGTGCCATCAGTGAGTCGAGACAGGGTTCCAACGAGCAGTACTTC. This sequence encodes CAISESRQGSNEQYF.

The chain has TRBV28 and TRBJ1-6; D ambiguous. Germline V gene sequence: CDR1 MDHEN, CDR2 SYDVKM. V lost 5 bases and J 4 bases, leaving 15 bases between the germline ends. This CDR3 region has 16 residues. The CDR3, as DNA: TGTGCCAGCAGTCGCCTGGCACCGGGGTATAATTCACCCCTCCACTTT. Translated, it gives CASSRLAPGYNSPLHF. The full variable domain, completed using reference TRBV28 and TRBJ1-6, is DVKVTQSSRYLVKRTGEKVFLECVQDMDHENMFWYRQDPGLGLRLIYFSYDVKMKEKGDIPEGYSVSREKKERFSLILESASTNQTSMYLCASSRLAPGYNSPLHFGNGTRLTVT.

The CDR3 coding sequence is TGCGCCAGCAGCCAAGCTGGACAGTACAATCAGCCCCAGCATTTT. Translation gives CASSQAGQYNQPQHF. The V and J genes are TRBV4-1 and TRBJ1-5, with TRBD1 as a possible D gene (6 bases). V gave up 1 base and J gave up 3 bases, with 10 bases separating them. Germline V gives CDR1 MGHRA, CDR2 YSYEKL. The CDR3 extends over 15 amino acids.

This clone is a singleton in its sample. V and J are TRBV29-1 and TRBJ2-3; possible D gene TRBD2, 5 bases. Germline values: CDR1 SQVTM, CDR2 ANQGSEA. The V gene lost 6 bases and the J gene lost 4 bases, with 11 bases spanning the gap. This CDR3 region has 12 residues. Written as DNA, the CDR3 is TGCAGCGTCGGGGAGCACGCAGATACGCAGTATTTT. Translating it yields CSVGEHADTQYF.

This clone was counted a single time. The chain carries TRBV2 and TRBJ2-7; 8 positions match TRBD2. The V and J ends lost 7 bases and 0 bases, in that order; junction bases with no gene match: 17. The CDR3 runs to 18 residues. Per the germline V gene, CDR1 is SNHLY and CDR2 is FYNNEI. The CDR3 nucleotides read TGTGCCAGCACCGGAGCGGGAGCAAAAGCCTTAAGCTCCTACGAGCAGTACTTC. Its protein is CASTGAGAKALSSYEQYF.

This chain uses TRBV19 with TRBJ2-7; D possibly corresponds to TRBD2 (6 bases). V gave up 6 bases and J gave up 1 base, with 13 bases separating them. CDR1 and CDR2 from the germline V gene are LNHDA and SQIVND (reference sequence). This CDR3 contains 14 residues. In DNA, the CDR3 is TGTGCCAGTAGCACCTCCGGGACTTCCTACGAGCAGTACTTC. Translating it yields CASSTSGTSYEQYF.

This chain uses TRBV2 with TRBJ2-2; 7 bases map to TRBD2. From germline, CDR1 is SNHLY and CDR2 FYNNEI. Trimming at V came to 7 bases and at J to 4 bases, leaving 9 bases not matched to a gene. This CDR3 is built from 15 residues. In DNA, the CDR3 is TGTGCCAGCACCTTAACGGGAGGTGGCACCGGGGAGCTGTTTTTT. This gives the protein CASTLTGGGTGELFF.

In the case of this clone: Distinct nucleotide sequences in the sample also encode this CDR3. The gene calls are TRBV28 and TRBJ1-2; the D is unclear. Germline V gene data show CDR1 as MDHEN and CDR2 as SYDVKM. This CDR3 is 11 amino acids long. V lost 3 bases and J lost 8, with 7 bases in between. The chain's CDR3 is CASSLAGGYTF. CDR3 DNA sequence: TGTGCCAGCAGTTTGGCGGGGGGCTACACCTTC.

This clone was observed many times. The V call is TRBV6-5, the J call TRBJ2-7, with D perhaps TRBD2 (6 bases). Trimming took 6 bases from V and 3 from J, leaving 9 bases between them. Looked up from germline, CDR1 is MNHEY and CDR2 is SVGAGI. The length of the CDR3 is 12 residues. The CDR3 DNA follows: TGTGCCAGCAGGGACTATGGCTACGAGCAGTACTTC. It encodes CASRDYGYEQYF.

This clone appeared once. The rearrangement joins TRBV11-3 to TRBJ2-7; the D gene is possibly TRBD1 (6 bases). The CDR3 has 13 amino acids. Germline values: CDR1 SGHNT, CDR2 YENEEA. The germline V and J ends were trimmed by 2 bases and 6 bases, with 11 bases remaining between them. The CDR3 DNA follows: TGTGCCAGCAGCTTAACAGGGAACAGCGAGCAGTACTTC. This codes for CASSLTGNSEQYF.